The entry below describes one T cell receptor (beta chain). Its antigen remains unidentified. This record belongs to a study of cytomegalovirus exposure and HLA in healthy donors. The study, taken as a whole, reports: In an earlier analysis, about 87% or about 30%: the productive usage of most TCR beta V segments. Later analysis revealed greater clonal expansion in HLA-associated TCR beta chains than in equally common others.

PCR employed 60 Vbeta and 13 Jbeta primers. TCRdb's table, derived via immunoSEQ multiplex PCR, lists solely in-frame clones and lacks some. The data hold about 82,000 clones, with roughly 9.1% observed a single time. CDR1 is LGHNA, CDR2 YNFKEQ, per germline. The germline V and J ends were trimmed by 1 base and 1 base, with 14 bases remaining between them. The CDR3 covers 16 residues. This chain uses TRBV4-2 with TRBJ2-7, with D possibly matching TRBD1 (5 bases). The receptor was isolated from a man aged 55 to 69 in good health and CMV-seropositive. The sample was PBMCs. The CDR3 nucleotides are TGTGCCAGCAGCCAAGCAGGGATGCAACCTTCCTACGAGCAGTACTTC. This gives the protein CASSQAGMQPSYEQYF.